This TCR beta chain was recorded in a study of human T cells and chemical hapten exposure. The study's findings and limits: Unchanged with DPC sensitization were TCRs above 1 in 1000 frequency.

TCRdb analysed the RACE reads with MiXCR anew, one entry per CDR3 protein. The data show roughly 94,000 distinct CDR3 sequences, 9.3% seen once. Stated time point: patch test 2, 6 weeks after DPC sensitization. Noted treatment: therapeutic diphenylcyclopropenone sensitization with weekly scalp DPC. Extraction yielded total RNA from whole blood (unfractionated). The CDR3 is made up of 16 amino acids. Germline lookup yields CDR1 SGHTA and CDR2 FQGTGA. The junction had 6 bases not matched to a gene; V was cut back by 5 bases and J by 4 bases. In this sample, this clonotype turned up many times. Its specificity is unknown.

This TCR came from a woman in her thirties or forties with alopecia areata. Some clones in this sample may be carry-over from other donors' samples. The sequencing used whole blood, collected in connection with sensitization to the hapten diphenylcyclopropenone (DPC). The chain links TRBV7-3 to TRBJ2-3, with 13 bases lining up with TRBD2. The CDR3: CASSAGLAGISDTQYF. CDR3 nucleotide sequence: TGTGCCAGCAGCGCGGGACTAGCGGGAATCTCAGATACGCAGTATTTT.